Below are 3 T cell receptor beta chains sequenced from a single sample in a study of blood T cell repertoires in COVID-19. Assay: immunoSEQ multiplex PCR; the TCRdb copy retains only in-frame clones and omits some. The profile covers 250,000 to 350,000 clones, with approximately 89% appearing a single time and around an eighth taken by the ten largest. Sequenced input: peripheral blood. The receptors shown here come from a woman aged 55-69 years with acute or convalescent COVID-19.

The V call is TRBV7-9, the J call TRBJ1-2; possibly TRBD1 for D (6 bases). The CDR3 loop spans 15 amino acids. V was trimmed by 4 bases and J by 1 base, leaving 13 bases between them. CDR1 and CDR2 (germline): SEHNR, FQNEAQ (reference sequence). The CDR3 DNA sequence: TGTGCCAGCAGCTCAACTAGACAGGTTAACTATGGCTACACCTTC. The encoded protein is CASSSTRQVNYGYTF.

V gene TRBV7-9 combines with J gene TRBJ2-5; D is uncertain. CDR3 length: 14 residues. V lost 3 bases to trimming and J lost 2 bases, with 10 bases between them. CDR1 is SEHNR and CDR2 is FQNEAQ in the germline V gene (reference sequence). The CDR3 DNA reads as TGTGCCAGCAGCTTCGCCCAGAATCAAGAGACCCAGTACTTC. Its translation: CASSFAQNQETQYF. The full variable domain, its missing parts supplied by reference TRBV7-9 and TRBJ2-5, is DTGVSQNPRHKITKRGQNVTFRCDPISEHNRLYWYRQTLGQGPEFLTYFQNEAQLEKSRLLSDRFSAERPKGSFSTLEIQRTEQGDSAMYLCASSFAQNQETQYFGPGTRLLVL.

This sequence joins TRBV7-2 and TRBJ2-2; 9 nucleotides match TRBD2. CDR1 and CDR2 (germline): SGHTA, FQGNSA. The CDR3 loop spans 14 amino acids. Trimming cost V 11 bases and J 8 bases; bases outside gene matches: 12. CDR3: CALSAAGGPGELFF. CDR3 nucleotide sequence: TGTGCCCTCAGTGCGGCGGGAGGGCCGGGGGAGCTGTTTTTT. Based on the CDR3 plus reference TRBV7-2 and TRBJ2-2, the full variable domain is GAGVSQSPSNKVTEKGKDVELRCDPISGHTALYWYRQSLGQGLEFLIYFQGNSAPDKSGLPSDRFSAERTGGSVSTLTIQRTQQEDSAVYLCALSAAGGPGELFFGEGSRLTVL.